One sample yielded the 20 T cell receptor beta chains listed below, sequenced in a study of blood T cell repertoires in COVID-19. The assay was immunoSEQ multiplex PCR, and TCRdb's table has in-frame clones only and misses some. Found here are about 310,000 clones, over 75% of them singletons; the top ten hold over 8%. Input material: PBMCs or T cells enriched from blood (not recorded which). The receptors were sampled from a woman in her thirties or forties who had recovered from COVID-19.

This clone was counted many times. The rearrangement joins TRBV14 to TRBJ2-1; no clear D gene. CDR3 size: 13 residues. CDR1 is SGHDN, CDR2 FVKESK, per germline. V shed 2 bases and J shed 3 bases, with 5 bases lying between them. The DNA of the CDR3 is TGTGCCAGCAGCCAAATCCTCTACAATGAGCAGTTCTTC. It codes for CASSQILYNEQFF.

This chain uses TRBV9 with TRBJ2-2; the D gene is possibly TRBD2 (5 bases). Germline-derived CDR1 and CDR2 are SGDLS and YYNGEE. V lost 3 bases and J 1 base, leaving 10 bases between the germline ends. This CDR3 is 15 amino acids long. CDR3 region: CASSARTGNTGELFF. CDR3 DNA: TGTGCCAGCAGCGCTCGGACTGGGAACACCGGGGAGCTGTTTTTT.

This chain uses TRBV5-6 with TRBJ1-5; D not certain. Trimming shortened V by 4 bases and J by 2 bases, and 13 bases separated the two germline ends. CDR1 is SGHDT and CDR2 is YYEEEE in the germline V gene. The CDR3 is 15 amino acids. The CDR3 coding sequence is TGTGCCAGCAGCCGGAGTCCGTCCCGCAATCAGCCCCAGCATTTT. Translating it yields CASSRSPSRNQPQHF.

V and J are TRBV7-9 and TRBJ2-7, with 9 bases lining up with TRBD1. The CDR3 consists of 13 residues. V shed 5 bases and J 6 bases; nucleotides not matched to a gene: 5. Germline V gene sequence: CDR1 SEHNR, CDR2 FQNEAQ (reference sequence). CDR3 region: CASSVGQGREQYF. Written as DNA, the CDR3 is TGTGCCAGCAGCGTGGGACAGGGTCGCGAGCAGTACTTC.

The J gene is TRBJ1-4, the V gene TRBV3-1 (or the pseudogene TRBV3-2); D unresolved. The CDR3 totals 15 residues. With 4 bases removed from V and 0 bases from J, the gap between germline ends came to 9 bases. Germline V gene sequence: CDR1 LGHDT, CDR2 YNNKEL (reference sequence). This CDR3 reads CASSRGVATNEKLFF. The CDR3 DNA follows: TGTGCCAGCAGCCGAGGTGTTGCAACTAATGAAAAACTGTTTTTT.

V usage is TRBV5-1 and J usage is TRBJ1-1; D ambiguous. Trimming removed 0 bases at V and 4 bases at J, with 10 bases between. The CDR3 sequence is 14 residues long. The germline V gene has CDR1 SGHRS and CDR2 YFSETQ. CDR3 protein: CASSLDLGRTEAFF. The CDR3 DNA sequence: TGCGCCAGCAGCTTGGATCTGGGCCGCACTGAAGCTTTCTTT.

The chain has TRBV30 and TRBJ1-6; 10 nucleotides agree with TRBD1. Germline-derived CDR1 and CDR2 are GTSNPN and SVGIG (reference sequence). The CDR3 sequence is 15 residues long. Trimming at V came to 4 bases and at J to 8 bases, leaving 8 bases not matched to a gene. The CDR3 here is CAWNTGQGEYSPLHF. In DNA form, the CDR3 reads TGTGCCTGGAACACCGGACAGGGGGAATATTCACCCCTCCACTTT.

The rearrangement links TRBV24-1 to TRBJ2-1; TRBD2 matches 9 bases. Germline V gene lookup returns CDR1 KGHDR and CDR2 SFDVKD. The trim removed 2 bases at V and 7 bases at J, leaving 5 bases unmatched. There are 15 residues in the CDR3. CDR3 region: CATSDSLAGRNEQFF. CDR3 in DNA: TGTGCCACCAGTGATTCCCTAGCGGGACGGAATGAGCAGTTCTTC.

The CDR3 is CASSPGLASDTQYF. The CDR3 nucleotides read TGCGCCAGCAGCCCGGGACTAGCGTCTGATACGCAGTATTTT. The gene calls are TRBV5-1 and TRBJ2-3; 10 bases match TRBD2. The CDR3 runs 14 residues. CDR1 is SGHRS and CDR2 is YFSETQ in the germline V gene. J lost 6 bases, V lost 4 bases, and 5 bases had no gene match. The full variable domain, in which reference TRBV5-1 and TRBJ2-3 provide the parts outside the CDR3, is KAGVTQTPRYLIKTRGQQVTLSCSPISGHRSVSWYQQTPGQGLQFLFEYFSETQRNKGNFPGRFSGRQFSNSRSEMNVSTLELGDSALYLCASSPGLASDTQYFGPGTRLTVL.

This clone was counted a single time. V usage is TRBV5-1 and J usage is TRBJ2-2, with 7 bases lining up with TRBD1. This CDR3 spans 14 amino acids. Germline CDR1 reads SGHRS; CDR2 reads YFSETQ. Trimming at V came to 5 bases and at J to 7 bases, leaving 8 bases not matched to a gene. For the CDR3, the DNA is TGCGCCAGCAGTCTTACTCCAGGGGGCGGGGAGCTGTTTTTT. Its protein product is CASSLTPGGGELFF.

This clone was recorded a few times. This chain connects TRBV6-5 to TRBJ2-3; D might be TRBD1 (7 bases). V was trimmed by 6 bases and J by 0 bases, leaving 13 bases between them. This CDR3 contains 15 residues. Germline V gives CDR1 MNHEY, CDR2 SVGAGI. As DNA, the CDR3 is TGTGCCAGCAGGGGGGGACAGTATAGCACAGATACGCAGTATTTT. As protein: CASRGGQYSTDTQYF.

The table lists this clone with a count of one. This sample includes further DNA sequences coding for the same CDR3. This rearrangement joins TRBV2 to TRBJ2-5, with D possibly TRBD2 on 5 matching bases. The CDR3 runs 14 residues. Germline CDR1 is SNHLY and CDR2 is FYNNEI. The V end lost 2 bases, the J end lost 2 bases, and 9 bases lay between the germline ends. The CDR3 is CASSESSGQETQYF. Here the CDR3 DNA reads TGTGCCAGCAGTGAAAGCTCGGGGCAAGAGACCCAGTACTTC.

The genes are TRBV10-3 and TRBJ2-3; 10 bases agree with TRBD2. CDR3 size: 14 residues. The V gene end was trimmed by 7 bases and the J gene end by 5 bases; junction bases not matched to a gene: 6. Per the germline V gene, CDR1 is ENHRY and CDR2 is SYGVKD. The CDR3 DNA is TGTGCCATCAAGCGGGAGGGTAGTGTAGATACGCAGTATTTT. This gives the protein CAIKREGSVDTQYF.

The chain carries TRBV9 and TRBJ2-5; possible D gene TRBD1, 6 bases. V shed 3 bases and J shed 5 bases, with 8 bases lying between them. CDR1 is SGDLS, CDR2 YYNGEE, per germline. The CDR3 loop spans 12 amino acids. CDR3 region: CASSAGEETQYF. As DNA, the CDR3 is TGTGCCAGCAGCGCAGGGGAGGAGACCCAGTACTTC. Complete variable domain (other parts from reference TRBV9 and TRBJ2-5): DSGVTQTPKHLITATGQRVTLRCSPRSGDLSVYWYQQSLDQGLQFLIQYYNGEERAKGNILERFSAQQFPDLHSELNLSSLELGDSALYFCASSAGEETQYFGPGTRLLVL.

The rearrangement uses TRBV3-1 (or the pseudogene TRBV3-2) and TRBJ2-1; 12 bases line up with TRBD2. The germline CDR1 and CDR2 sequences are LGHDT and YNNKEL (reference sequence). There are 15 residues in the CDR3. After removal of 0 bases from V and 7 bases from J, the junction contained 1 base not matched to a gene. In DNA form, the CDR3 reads TGTGCCAGCAGCCAAGAACTAGCGGGGGGTAATGAGCAGTTCTTC. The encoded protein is CASSQELAGGNEQFF.

DNA for the CDR3: TGTGCCAGCAGCCCCTACTCCGGGACAGCATCAGTCTATGGCTACACCTTC. This sequence encodes CASSPYSGTASVYGYTF. This chain links TRBV3-1 (or the pseudogene TRBV3-2) with TRBJ1-2; 7 positions match TRBD1. This CDR3 region has 17 residues. Looked up from germline, CDR1 is LGHDT and CDR2 is YNNKEL (reference sequence). V was clipped by 4 bases and J by 4 bases; unmatched bases: 15.

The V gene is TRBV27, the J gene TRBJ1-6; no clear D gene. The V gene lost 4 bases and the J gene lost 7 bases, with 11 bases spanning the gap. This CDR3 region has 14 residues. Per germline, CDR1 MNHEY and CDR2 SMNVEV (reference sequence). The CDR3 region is CASSWEQTNSPLHF. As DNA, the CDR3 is TGTGCCAGCAGTTGGGAGCAGACGAATTCACCCCTCCACTTT.

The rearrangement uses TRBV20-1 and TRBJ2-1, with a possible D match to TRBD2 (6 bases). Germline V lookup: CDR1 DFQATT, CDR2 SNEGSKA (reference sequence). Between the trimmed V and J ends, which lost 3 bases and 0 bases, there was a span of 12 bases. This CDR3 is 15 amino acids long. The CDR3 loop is CSASGGLSSYNEQFF. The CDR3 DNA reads TGCAGTGCTAGTGGGGGACTGAGCTCCTACAATGAGCAGTTCTTC.

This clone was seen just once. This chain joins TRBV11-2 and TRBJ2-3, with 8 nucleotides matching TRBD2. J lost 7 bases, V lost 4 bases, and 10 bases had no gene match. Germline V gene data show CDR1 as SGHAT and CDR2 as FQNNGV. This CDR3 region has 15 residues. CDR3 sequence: CASSSGETSVHTQYF. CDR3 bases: TGTGCCAGCAGCTCGGGGGAGACTAGCGTGCATACGCAGTATTTT.

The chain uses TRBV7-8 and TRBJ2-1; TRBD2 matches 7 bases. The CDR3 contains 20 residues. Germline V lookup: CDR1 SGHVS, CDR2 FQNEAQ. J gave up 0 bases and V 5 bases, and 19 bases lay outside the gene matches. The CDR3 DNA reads TGTGCCAGCAGCCCGAGAGGGCTAGCGGAAACGTTGAGCTCCTACAATGAGCAGTTCTTC. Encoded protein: CASSPRGLAETLSSYNEQFF.